This T cell receptor beta chain was documented in a study of blood T cells in healthy people across ages (dated by TCRdb to 2015 to 2017). For the study in its entirety: In model experiments, template switching captured about one uniquely barcoded TCR beta cDNA molecule for every two T cells. Donors were grouped into four age groups: young (average 16 years), middle-aged (roughly 40), aged (around 56) and long-lived (roughly 80). Using deep sequencing normalized with unique cDNA molecular identifiers, the study measured how TCR beta repertoire diversity changes with age. Two additional independent replicas of 1 million unique cDNA reads from the same blood draw were analyzed for two donors (one aged 18 to 29 and one aged 80 or older). Paper-wide results and their limitations: Total diversity estimates from one million sequenced T cells were considered lower bounds and underestimates. Because profiling used bulk unsorted PBMCs, naive and antigen-experienced compartments could not be compared conclusively. A strong correlation was found between observed TCR beta diversity and the percentage of naive T cells measured by flow cytometry. As age increased, observed TCR beta diversity per million T cells dropped in a roughly linear way, and a significant reduction was already evident by age 40. Donor CMV infection status was unknown, potentially confounding age-related changes in expanded clonotypes. Compared with the aged group, more naive CD4+ T cells, fewer expanded clones and increased TCR diversity were shown by the long-lived group, suggesting age selection.

Receptor libraries were prepared by 5' RACE. The instrument given in TCRdb is Illumina HiSeq 2500. The second PCR ran for roughly 7 to 11 cycles and used a J-beta primer mix along with a sample-barcoded 5' primer. A unique molecular identifier was introduced onto each TCR beta cDNA molecule by a template-switch 5' adaptor carrying 12 random nucleotides. Each sample yielded at least 3 million CDR3-containing paired-end reads. The Mint cDNA synthesis kit, primed by a TRBC-specific oligonucleotide, was used to synthesize first-strand cDNA from all RNA. Following uracil-DNA glycosylase treatment, all cDNA underwent a first 18-cycle PCR with the universal primers M1SS and BC2_uni_R. The authors' analysis ran thus. Normalization of each sample was performed by random selection of 1 million high-quality reads, each carrying a distinct molecular identifier. Reads sharing molecular identifiers were discarded rather than binned into consensus sequences. MiTCR, run with a Q25 quality threshold and the strictest error-elimination algorithm, handled CDR3 identification, clonotype clustering and error correction. Lower-bound total TCR beta diversity was estimated with a nonparametric unseen species model using Euler transformation. TCRdb reprocessed the public reads (quality trimming at Q25 with fastp, clone calling with MiXCR) and kept in-frame beta chains. Rows matching on CDR3 protein sequence are summarized as one entry with the most common DNA and genes. The V and J calls and clone size are TCRdb's, not the authors'. Recorded for this sample are 750,000 or so distinct CDR3 sequences; roughly 25% of them occurred a single time. Under 9.5% of the sample lies in the top ten.

The V end loses 6 bases and the J end loses 9 bases, and a stretch of 12 bases separates them. Via the germline V gene, CDR1 is MDHEN and CDR2 SYDVKM. Measured from the cysteine to the phenylalanine, the CDR3 is 12 residues long. Left in the record is the CDR3 DNA by itself, 36 bases read in frame from the first base. Donors were 30 to 45 systemically healthy Caucasian individuals from Russia aged roughly 6 to 95 years. Approximately 10 milliliters of peripheral blood were collected from each donor into EDTA-treated Vacutainer tubes. PBMCs were isolated by Ficoll-Paque density-gradient centrifugation, with at least 6 million obtained per sample. Trizol reagent was used to extract total RNA from the PBMCs, yielding at least 6 micrograms per sample. For every donor, flow cytometry on a PBMC aliquot measured the percentage of naive CD45RAhigh/CD27high T cells. This clonotype was detected a few times. Its antigen is currently not known. No much larger clone is present one base from it, and per-base qualities are unavailable.

The same data also contributed to another study, on T cells of mothers and their children. As the second paper documents: Nine systemically healthy Caucasian individuals, comprising three mothers and their six children, were included as donors. cDNA synthesis used all of the extracted RNA, with 1.5 ug of RNA in each 15 ul reaction. In the second PCR, the M1S primer added sample barcodes and 2-4 random nucleotides. More than 8 million TCR beta CDR3 reads were obtained from each mother, and millions of reads were obtained from each child. In both related and unrelated pairs, thymic selection shapes the output of TCR recombination in a similar way, with inherited differences having only a minor effect. Normalized repertoire overlap was always slightly but never significantly higher in related than unrelated mother-child pairs. No persistent microchimeric T cell clones were detected, at a sensitivity of 90 to 100 clones per million clonotypes. In the study, deep NGS was used to compare the TCR beta repertoires of mothers and children, and features distinguishing related mother-child pairs from unrelated individuals were sought. Mothers averaged about 40 +/- 4 years of age and children averaged approximately 12 +/- 4 years. After adapters were ligated using NEBNext reagents, the libraries underwent 100+100 nt paired-end sequencing on an Illumina HiSeq 2000. To prevent cross-contamination, the mother and child libraries were prepared a month apart and were sequenced in separate runs. Between roughly 500,000 and 2,100,000 distinct TCR beta clonotypes were identified per donor. Naive TCR beta clonotypes were estimated from low-frequency clonotypes matched to each donor's FACS-determined naive share, without sorting.

This receptor was obtained from a boy aged 10-17 years in good health. The chain is encoded by TRBV28 joined to TRBJ2-1; the D match is possibly TRBD1 or TRBD2, with 5 bases aligned in each. The sequenced material came from blood. CDR3 protein: CASRLSGGEQFF. The DNA sequence reads TGTGCCAGCAGGCTCAGTGGGGGTGAGCAGTTCTTC.